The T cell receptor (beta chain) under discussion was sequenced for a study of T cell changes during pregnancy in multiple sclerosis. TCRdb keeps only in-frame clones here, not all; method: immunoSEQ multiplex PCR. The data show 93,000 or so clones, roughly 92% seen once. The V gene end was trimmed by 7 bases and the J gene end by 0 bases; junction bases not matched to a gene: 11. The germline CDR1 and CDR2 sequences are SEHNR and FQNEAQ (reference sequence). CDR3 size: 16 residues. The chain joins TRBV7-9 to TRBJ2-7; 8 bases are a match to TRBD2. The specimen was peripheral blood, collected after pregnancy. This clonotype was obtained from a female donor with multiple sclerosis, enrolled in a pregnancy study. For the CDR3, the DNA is TGTGCCAGCACCATTGGTAGCGGGGTGCTCTCCTACGAGCAGTACTTC. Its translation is CASTIGSGVLSYEQYF.